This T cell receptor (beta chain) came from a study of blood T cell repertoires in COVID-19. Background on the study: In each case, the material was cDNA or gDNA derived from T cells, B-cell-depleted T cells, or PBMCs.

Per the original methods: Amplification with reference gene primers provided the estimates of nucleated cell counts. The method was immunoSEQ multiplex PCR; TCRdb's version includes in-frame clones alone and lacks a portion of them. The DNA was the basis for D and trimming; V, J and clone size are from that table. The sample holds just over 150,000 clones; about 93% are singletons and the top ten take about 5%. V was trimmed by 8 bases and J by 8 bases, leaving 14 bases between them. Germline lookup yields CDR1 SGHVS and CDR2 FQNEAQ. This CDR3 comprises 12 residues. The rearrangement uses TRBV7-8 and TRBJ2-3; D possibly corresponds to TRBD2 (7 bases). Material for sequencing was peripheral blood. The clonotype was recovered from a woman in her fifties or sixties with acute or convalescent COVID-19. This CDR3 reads CASGGGGGTQYF. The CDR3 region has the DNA TGTGCCAGCGGAGGGGGAGGGGGTACGCAGTATTTT.